The next 17 T cell receptor beta chains were all read from a single sample in a study of beta chain features in type 1 diabetes. Study-wide points: Significant though moderate, a shortening of TCRB CDR3s appeared in all four CD4+ subsets of Type 1 diabetes patients.

Of the isolated RNA, all was reverse transcribed, and so the sequenced material was expressed TCRB transcripts. Assay: immunoSEQ multiplex PCR; the TCRdb copy retains only in-frame clones and omits some. This sample has some 160,000 clones, with 7% to 9.5% found just once. For these receptors, no antigen is known. The sample consisted of central memory CD4+ T cells from blood. The receptors derive from a woman in her 30s with type 1 diabetes.

A few counts support this clone. The CDR3: CASSLSAGELFF. The CDR3 DNA reads TGTGCCAGCAGCCTCTCCGCCGGGGAGCTGTTTTTT. The chain combines TRBV13 with TRBJ2-2; unclear D gene. Per germline, CDR1 PRHDT and CDR2 FYEKMQ (reference sequence). CDR3 length: 12 residues. The V gene lost 5 bases and the J gene lost 6 bases, with 7 bases spanning the gap.

The chain carries TRBV29-1 and TRBJ1-1, with D perhaps matching TRBD1 (6 bases). Germline V lookup: CDR1 SQVTM, CDR2 ANQGSEA. The CDR3 has 13 residues. Trimming pared 6 bases from V and 3 bases from J, leaving 14 bases between. CDR3 sequence: CSVAVGADTEAFF. CDR3 DNA sequence: TGCAGCGTCGCAGTGGGGGCCGACACTGAAGCTTTCTTT. The full variable domain, in which reference TRBV29-1 and TRBJ1-1 provide the parts outside the CDR3, is SAVISQKPSRDICQRGTSLTIQCQVDSQVTMMFWYRQQPGQSLTLIATANQGSEATYESGFVIDKFPISRPNLTFSTLTVSNMSPEDSSIYLCSVAVGADTEAFFGQGTRLTVV.

The J gene is TRBJ2-7, the V gene TRBV28; TRBD1 is a possible D gene (5 bases). V shed 8 bases and J shed 2 bases, with 10 bases lying between them. Germline-derived CDR1 and CDR2 are MDHEN and SYDVKM. CDR3 length: 12 residues. CDR3 loop: CASRQGPYEQYF. DNA for the CDR3: TGTGCCAGCCGGCAGGGCCCCTACGAGCAGTACTTC.

This clone was counted a few times. This rearrangement joins TRBV4-2 to TRBJ2-3; TRBD2 aligns across 10 bases. CDR3 length: 15 residues. The germline CDR1 and CDR2 sequences are LGHNA and YNFKEQ. J gave up 0 bases and V 6 bases, and 3 bases lay outside the gene matches. The CDR3 spells CASRRTSGSTDTQYF. CDR3 in DNA: TGTGCCAGCAGGCGGACTAGCGGAAGCACAGATACGCAGTATTTT.

The chain combines TRBV7-2 with TRBJ2-3, with a weak D call TRBD2 (6 bases). The CDR3 covers 13 residues. Germline values: CDR1 SGHTA, CDR2 FQGNSA. V gave up 7 bases and J gave up 5 bases, with 13 bases separating them. DNA of the CDR3: TGTGCCAGCACCCGGAGGGTTAAAGATACGCAGTATTTT. Residues: CASTRRVKDTQYF.

This clone has only a few counts. The V gene is TRBV6-5, the J gene TRBJ2-3; TRBD2 matches 8 bases. Germline CDR1 reads MNHEY; CDR2 reads SVGAGI. This CDR3 has 14 residues. The V gene end was trimmed by 6 bases and the J gene end by 0 bases; junction bases not matched to a gene: 2. This CDR3 reads CASSIAGSTDTQYF. The CDR3 nucleotides read TGTGCCAGCAGCATAGCGGGAAGCACAGATACGCAGTATTTT.

The rearrangement uses TRBV5-6 and TRBJ2-1; D perhaps matches TRBD2 (5 bases). Germline V gene lookup returns CDR1 SGHDT and CDR2 YYEEEE. The CDR3 extends over 17 amino acids. V was pared by 2 bases and J by 6 bases, with 21 bases between. CDR3 nucleotides: TGTGCCAGCAGCTTTGAGACTATCCGGGTCTCAAGCAATGAGCAGTTCTTC. Its protein product is CASSFETIRVSSNEQFF.

This clone appeared a few times. The chain couples TRBV6-5 to TRBJ2-1, with TRBD2 identical over 7 bases. V lost 7 bases, J lost 10 bases, and 10 bases stayed unmatched. The CDR3 runs to 13 residues. Germline CDR1 reads MNHEY; CDR2 reads SVGAGI. The CDR3 sequence: CASNLQGGHEQFF. CDR3 DNA: TGTGCCAGCAACCTCCAGGGAGGGCACGAGCAGTTCTTC.

This clone came up a few times. The gene calls are TRBV5-1 and TRBJ2-7; 10 bases line up with TRBD2. Looked up from germline, CDR1 is SGHRS and CDR2 is YFSETQ. The CDR3 is 16 residues long. J lost 7 bases, V lost 1 base, and 11 bases had no gene match. CDR3 sequence: CASSLIGLAAPREQYF. DNA for the CDR3: TGCGCCAGCAGCTTGATAGGACTAGCGGCACCCCGGGAGCAGTACTTC.

The CDR3 spells CASSTTLQETQYF. The CDR3 DNA follows: TGTGCCAGCAGCACTACACTCCAAGAGACCCAGTACTTC. The gene calls are TRBV11-1 and TRBJ2-5; D is unresolved. V lost 5 bases and J lost 1, with 8 bases in between. CDR3 length: 13 amino acids. The germline V gene has CDR1 SGHAT and CDR2 FQDESV (reference sequence).

This clone turned up a few times. The chain couples TRBV2 to TRBJ1-2; 8 bases map to TRBD1. V dropped 1 base and J dropped 10; count of bases not matched to a gene: 14. The CDR3 runs 16 residues. CDR1 SNHLY and CDR2 FYNNEI come from the germline V gene. DNA for the CDR3: TGTGCCAGCAGTGAAGGTTCCGCCGGGACAGGTCGAACCTACACCTTC. Translated, it gives CASSEGSAGTGRTYTF.

This clone has a handful of counts. This chain connects TRBV28 to TRBJ1-4; TRBD1 is a possible D gene (5 bases). Germline assignment: CDR1 MDHEN and CDR2 SYDVKM. The CDR3 sequence is 14 residues long. V shed 6 bases and J shed 8 bases, with 16 bases lying between them. CDR3 in DNA: TGTGCCAGCAGCCCCCGGGGGGGAGAGGAAAAACTGTTTTTT. Amino acids: CASSPRGGEEKLFF.

The V and J genes are TRBV5-6 and TRBJ1-1, with TRBD1 as a possible D gene (5 bases). CDR1 and CDR2 from the germline V gene are SGHDT and YYEEEE. The length of the CDR3 is 14 residues. The germline V and J ends were trimmed by 1 base and 4 bases, with 11 bases remaining between them. CDR3 nucleotide sequence: TGTGCCAGCAGCTTGTGGGGGGTCGGCACTGAAGCTTTCTTT. Its protein is CASSLWGVGTEAFF.

The chain employs TRBV14 and TRBJ2-5, with 11 bases that match TRBD1. Per germline, CDR1 SGHDN and CDR2 FVKESK. The ends lost 4 bases at V and 5 bases at J; junction bases unmatched: 6. The CDR3 has 15 amino acids. For the CDR3, the DNA is TGTGCCAGCAGCCCCTGGACAGGGGGCCGGGAGACCCAGTACTTC. It is translated as CASSPWTGGRETQYF.

This clone was picked up a small number of times. The chain recombines TRBV2 with TRBJ2-4, with D possibly matching TRBD1 (6 bases). The CDR3 is 14 residues long. The germline gives CDR1 SNHLY, CDR2 FYNNEI. V gave up 7 bases and J gave up 2 bases, with 12 bases separating them. This CDR3 reads CASTSRGTKNIQYF. CDR3 coding DNA: TGTGCCAGCACCTCAAGGGGGACCAAAAACATTCAGTACTTC. Complete variable domain (other parts from reference TRBV2 and TRBJ2-4): EPEVTQTPSHQVTQMGQEVILRCVPISNHLYFYWYRQILGQKVEFLVSFYNNEISEKSEIFDDQFSVERPDGSNFTLKIRSTKLEDSAMYFCASTSRGTKNIQYFGAGTRLSVL.

The rearrangement uses TRBV18 and TRBJ2-5, with a tentative D call TRBD1 (5 bases). V dropped 3 bases and J dropped 2 bases, with 7 bases sitting between them. Germline V gene lookup returns CDR1 KGHSH and CDR2 LQKENI. The CDR3 has 13 amino acids. CDR3: CASSPRQQETQYF. CDR3 nucleotides: TGTGCCAGCTCACCTCGACAGCAAGAGACCCAGTACTTC. Complete variable domain (other parts from reference TRBV18 and TRBJ2-5): NAGVMQNPRHLVRRRGQEARLRCSPMKGHSHVYWYRQLPEEGLKFMVYLQKENIIDESGMPKERFSAEFPKEGPSILRIQQVVRGDSAAYFCASSPRQQETQYFGPGTRLLVL.

This clone was seen only a few times. This sequence joins TRBV5-4 and TRBJ2-1; maybe TRBD1 (6 bases). The germline V and J ends were trimmed by 3 bases and 10 bases, with 8 bases remaining between them. CDR3 length equals 11 residues. Germline values: CDR1 SGHNT, CDR2 YYREEE (reference sequence). The CDR3 region is CASSSQGEQFF. CDR3 sequence (DNA): TGTGCCAGCAGCTCCCAGGGGGAGCAGTTCTTC.